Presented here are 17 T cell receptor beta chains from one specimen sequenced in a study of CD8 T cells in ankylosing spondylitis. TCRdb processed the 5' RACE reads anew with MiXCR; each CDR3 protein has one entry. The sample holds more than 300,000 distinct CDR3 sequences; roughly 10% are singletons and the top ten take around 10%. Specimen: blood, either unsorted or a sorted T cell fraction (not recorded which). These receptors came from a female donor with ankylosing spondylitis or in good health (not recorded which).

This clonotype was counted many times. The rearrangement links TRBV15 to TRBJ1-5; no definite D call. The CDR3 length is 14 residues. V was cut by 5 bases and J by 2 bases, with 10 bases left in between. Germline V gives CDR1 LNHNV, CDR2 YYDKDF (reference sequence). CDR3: CATSLVWGNQPQHF. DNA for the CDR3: TGTGCCACCAGCTTAGTTTGGGGCAATCAGCCCCAGCATTTT.

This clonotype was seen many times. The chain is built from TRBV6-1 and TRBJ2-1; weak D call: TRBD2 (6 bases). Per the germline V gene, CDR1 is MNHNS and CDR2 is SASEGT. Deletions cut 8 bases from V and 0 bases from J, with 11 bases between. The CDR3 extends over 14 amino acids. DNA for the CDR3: TGTGCCAGCCAGACTAGAAGCTCCTACAATGAGCAGTTCTTC. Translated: CASQTRSSYNEQFF.

The CDR3 here is CSAHDLNEQFF. CDR3 nucleotide sequence: TGCAGTGCTCATGACCTCAATGAGCAGTTCTTC. This chain connects TRBV20-1 to TRBJ2-1, with D unresolved. The CDR3 contains 11 residues. Germline V CDR1 and CDR2: DFQATT, SNEGSKA (reference sequence). The V end lost 5 bases, the J end lost 6 bases, and 8 bases lay between the germline ends.

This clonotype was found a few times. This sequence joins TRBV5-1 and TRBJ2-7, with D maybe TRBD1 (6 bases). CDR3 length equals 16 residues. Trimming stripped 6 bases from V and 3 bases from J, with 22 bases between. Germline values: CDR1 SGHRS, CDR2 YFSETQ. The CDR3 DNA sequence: TGCGCCAGCAAATTTCGGATCGGGACATCGGACTACGAGCAGTACTTC. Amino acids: CASKFRIGTSDYEQYF.

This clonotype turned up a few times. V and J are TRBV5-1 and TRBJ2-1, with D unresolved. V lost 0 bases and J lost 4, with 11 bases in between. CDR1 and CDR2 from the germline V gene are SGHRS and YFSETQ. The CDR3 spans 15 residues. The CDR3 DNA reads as TGCGCCAGCAGCTTGGGGCTAACGGATTACAATGAGCAGTTCTTC. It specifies CASSLGLTDYNEQFF.

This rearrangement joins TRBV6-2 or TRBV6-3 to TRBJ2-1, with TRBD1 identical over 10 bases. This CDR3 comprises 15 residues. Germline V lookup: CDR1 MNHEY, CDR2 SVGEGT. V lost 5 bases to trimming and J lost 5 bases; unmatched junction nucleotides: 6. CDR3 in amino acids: CASSKTGQGNNEQFF. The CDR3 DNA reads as TGTGCCAGCAGTAAAACGGGACAGGGGAACAATGAGCAGTTCTTC.

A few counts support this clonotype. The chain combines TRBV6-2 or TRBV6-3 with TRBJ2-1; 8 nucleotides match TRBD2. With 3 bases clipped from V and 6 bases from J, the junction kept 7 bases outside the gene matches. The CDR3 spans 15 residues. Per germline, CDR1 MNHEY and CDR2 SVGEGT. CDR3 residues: CASSYSASGFNEQFF. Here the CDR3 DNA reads TGTGCCAGCAGTTATTCGGCTAGCGGGTTCAATGAGCAGTTCTTC.

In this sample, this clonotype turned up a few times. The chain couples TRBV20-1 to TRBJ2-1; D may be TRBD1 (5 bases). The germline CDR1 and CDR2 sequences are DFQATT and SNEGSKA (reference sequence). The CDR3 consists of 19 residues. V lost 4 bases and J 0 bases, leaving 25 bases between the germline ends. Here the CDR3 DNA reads TGCAGTGCTATTTACAGGATCTCCCGACACATAAGCTCCTACAATGAGCAGTTCTTC. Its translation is CSAIYRISRHISSYNEQFF.

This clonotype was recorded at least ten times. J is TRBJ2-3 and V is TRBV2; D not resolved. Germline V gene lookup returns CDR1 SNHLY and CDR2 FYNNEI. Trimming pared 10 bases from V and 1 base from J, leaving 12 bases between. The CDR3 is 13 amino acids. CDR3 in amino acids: CATTRSGTDTQYF. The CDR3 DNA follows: TGTGCCACCACTCGATCGGGCACAGATACGCAGTATTTT. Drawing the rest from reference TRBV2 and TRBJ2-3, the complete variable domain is EPEVTQTPSHQVTQMGQEVILRCVPISNHLYFYWYRQILGQKVEFLVSFYNNEISEKSEIFDDQFSVERPDGSNFTLKIRSTKLEDSAMYFCATTRSGTDTQYFGPGTRLTVL.

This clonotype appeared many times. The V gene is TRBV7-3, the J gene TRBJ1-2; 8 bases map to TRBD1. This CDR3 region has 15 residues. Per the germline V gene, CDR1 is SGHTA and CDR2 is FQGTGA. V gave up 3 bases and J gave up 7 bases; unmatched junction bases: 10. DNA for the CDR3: TGTGCCAGCAGCTTCCTGCCAGGGGGCTATCTTGGCTACACCTTC. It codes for CASSFLPGGYLGYTF.

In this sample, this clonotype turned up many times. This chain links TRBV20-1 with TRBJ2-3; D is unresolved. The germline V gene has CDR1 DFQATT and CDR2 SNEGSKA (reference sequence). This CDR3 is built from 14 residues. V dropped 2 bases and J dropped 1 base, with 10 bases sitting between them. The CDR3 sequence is CSARLRFGTDTQYF. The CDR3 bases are TGCAGTGCTAGATTGCGGTTTGGCACAGATACGCAGTATTTT.

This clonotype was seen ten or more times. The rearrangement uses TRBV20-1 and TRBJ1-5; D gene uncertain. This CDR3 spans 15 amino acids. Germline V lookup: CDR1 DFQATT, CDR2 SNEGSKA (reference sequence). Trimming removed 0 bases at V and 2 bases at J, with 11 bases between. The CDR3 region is CSARETGSGNQPQHF. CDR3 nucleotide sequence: TGCAGTGCTAGAGAGACGGGGTCGGGCAATCAGCCCCAGCATTTT.

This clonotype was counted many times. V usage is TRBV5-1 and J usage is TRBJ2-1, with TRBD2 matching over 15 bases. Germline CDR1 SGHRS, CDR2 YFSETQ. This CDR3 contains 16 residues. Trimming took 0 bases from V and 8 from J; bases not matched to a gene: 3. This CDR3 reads CASSLEGLAGGDEQFF. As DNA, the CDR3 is TGCGCCAGCAGCTTGGAGGGACTAGCGGGGGGTGATGAGCAGTTCTTC.

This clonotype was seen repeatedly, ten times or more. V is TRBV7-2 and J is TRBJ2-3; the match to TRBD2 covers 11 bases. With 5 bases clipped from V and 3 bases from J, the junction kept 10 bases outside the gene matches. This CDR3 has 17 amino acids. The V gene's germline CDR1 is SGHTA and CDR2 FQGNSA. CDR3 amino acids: CASSPDSGGAVTDTQYF. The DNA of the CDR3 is TGTGCCAGCAGCCCGGATAGCGGGGGGGCTGTGACAGATACGCAGTATTTT. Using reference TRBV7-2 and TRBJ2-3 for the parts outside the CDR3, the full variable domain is GAGVSQSPSNKVTEKGKDVELRCDPISGHTALYWYRQSLGQGLEFLIYFQGNSAPDKSGLPSDRFSAERTGGSVSTLTIQRTQQEDSAVYLCASSPDSGGAVTDTQYFGPGTRLTVL.

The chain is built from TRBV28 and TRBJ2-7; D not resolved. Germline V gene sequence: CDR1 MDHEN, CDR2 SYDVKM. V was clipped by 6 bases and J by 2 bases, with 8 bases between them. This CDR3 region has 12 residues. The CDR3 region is CASRFSPYEQYF. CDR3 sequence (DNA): TGTGCCAGCAGGTTCTCTCCCTACGAGCAGTACTTC.

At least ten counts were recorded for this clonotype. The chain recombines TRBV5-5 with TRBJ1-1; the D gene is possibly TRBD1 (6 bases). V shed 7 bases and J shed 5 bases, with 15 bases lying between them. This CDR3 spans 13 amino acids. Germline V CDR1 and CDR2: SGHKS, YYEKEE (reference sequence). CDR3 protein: CASRGATVTEAFF. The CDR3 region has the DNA TGTGCCAGCCGGGGGGCTACGGTTACTGAAGCTTTCTTT. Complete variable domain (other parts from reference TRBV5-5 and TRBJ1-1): DAGVTQSPTHLIKTRGQQVTLRCSPISGHKSVSWYQQVLGQGPQFIFQYYEKEERGRGNFPDRFSARQFPNYSSELNVNALLLGDSALYLCASRGATVTEAFFGQGTRLTVV.

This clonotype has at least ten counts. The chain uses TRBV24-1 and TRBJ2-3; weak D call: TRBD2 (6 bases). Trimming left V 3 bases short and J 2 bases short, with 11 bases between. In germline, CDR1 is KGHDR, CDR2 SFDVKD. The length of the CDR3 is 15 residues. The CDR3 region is CATSDASDLTDTQYF. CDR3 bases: TGTGCCACCAGTGATGCTAGCGACCTCACAGATACGCAGTATTTT.